This T cell receptor (beta chain) was identified during a study of blood T cell repertoires in COVID-19. For the study at large: Some COVID-19 samples were acute and others convalescent; all came from the United States, Italy and Spain. Sources were T cells, B-cell-depleted T cells, or PBMCs; the material itself was cDNA or gDNA.

Per the authors' pipeline: The authors estimated nucleated cell counts from reference gene primer amplification. Sequencing was performed with immunoSEQ multiplex PCR; in TCRdb, only in-frame clones are kept and a portion is missing. For V, J and clone size, that table is used; D and trimming come from the DNA. This table holds 200,000 or so clones, 80% to 90% found once. Germline V lookup: CDR1 MGHRA, CDR2 YSYEKL. The CDR3 loop spans 16 amino acids. V was cut by 3 bases and J by 0 bases, with 14 bases left in between. This receptor was obtained from a man in his forties or fifties who had recovered from COVID-19. The genes are TRBV4-1 and TRBJ1-1; D might be TRBD1 (6 bases). The sequencing input was peripheral blood. CDR3 sequence (DNA): TGCGCCAGCAGCCATCGGACAGATTACTTGAACACTGAAGCTTTCTTT. As protein: CASSHRTDYLNTEAFF.